The sequence of this T cell receptor beta chain was determined in a study of PD-L1 blockade in urothelial cancer. Trimming pared 3 bases from V and 5 bases from J, leaving 7 bases between. Germline CDR1 is DFQATT and CDR2 is SNEGSKA (reference sequence). CDR3 length: 11 amino acids. Sequenced by immunoSEQ multiplex PCR; TCRdb stores in-frame clones only, minus some. Among some 120,000 clones listed, around nine tenths were seen once. Specified time point: peripheral blood 6 weeks after treatment start. Each patient gave between 1 and 8 samples, pretreatment and on-treatment. This material consisted of PBMCs, taken around atezolizumab (anti-PD-L1) treatment. This sequence joins TRBV20-1 and TRBJ2-5; possible D gene TRBD1, 5 bases. The TCR comes from a man in his 60s with urothelial cancer. The CDR3 sequence is CSASRVETQYF. The CDR3 bases are TGCAGTGCTAGCAGGGTGGAGACCCAGTACTTC.